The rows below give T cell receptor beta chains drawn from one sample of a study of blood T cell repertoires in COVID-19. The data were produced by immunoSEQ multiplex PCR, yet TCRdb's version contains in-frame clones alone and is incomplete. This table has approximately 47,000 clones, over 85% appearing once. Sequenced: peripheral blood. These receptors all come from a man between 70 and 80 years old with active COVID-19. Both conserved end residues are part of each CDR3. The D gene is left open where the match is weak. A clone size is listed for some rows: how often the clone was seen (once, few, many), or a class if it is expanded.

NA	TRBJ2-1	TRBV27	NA	TGTGCCAGCGCCTCCGTCGACTCGGTCAATGAGCAGTTCTTC	CASASVDSVNEQFF
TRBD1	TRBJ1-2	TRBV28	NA	TGTGCCAGCAGTGCGACAGGGGGCAAGGACTATGGCTACACCTTC	CASSATGGKDYGYTF
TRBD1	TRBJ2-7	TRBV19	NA	TGTGCCAGTAGTATTATTGCGGGACAGGGGGCTCACGAGCAGTACTTC	CASSIIAGQGAHEQYF
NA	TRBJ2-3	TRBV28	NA	TGTGCCAGCAGTTTAAACAGGGGCACAGATACGCAGTATTTT	CASSLNRGTDTQYF
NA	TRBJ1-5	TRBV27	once	TGTGCCAGCAGGCGTCCCGATCAGCCCCAGCATTTT	CASRRPDQPQHF
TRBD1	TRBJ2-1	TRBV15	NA	TGTGCCACCAGCAGCGGGACAGGGAGCTCCTACAATGAGCAGTTCTTC	CATSSGTGSSYNEQFF
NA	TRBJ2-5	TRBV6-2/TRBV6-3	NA	TGTGCCAGCAGTTACCCGCTGTGGCACCGACTCTACGGACAAGAGACCCAGTACTTC	CASSYPLWHRLYGQETQYF
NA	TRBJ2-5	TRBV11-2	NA	TGTGCCAGCAGCTTAGATCGTGAGACCCAGTACTTC	CASSLDRETQYF
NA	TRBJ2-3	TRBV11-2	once	TGTGCCAGCAATGAGGATACGCAGTATTTT	CASNEDTQYF
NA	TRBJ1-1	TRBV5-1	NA	TGCGCCAGCAGCTTGGGCAGGTCACTGAACACTGAAGCTTTCTTT	CASSLGRSLNTEAFF
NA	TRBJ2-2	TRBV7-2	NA	TGTGCCAGCAGCTTAGTAGGGGGGAACACCGGGGAGCTGTTTTTT	CASSLVGGNTGELFF
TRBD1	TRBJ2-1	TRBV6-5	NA	TGTGCCAGCAGTAAGACCGGGACAGGGGGGAATGAGCAGTTCTTC	CASSKTGTGGNEQFF
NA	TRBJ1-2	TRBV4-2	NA	TGTGCCAGCAGCCAAGAGGGAGAATATTACACCTTC	CASSQEGEYYTF
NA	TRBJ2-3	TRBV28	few	TGTGCCAGCACCCCGGGGGCGGGAGCTAGCACAGATACGCAGTATTTT	CASTPGAGASTDTQYF
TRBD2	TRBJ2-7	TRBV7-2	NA	TGTGCCAGCAGTTCCTCCGCCCTAGCGGGGGGTAGGCAGTACTTC	CASSSSALAGGRQYF
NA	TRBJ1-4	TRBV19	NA	TGTGCCAGTAGTATCCGCCCTGACAGTAGGGGGAATGAAAAACTGTTTTTT	CASSIRPDSRGNEKLFF
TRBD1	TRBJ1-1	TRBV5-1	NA	TGCGCCAGCAGCCCCACAGGGGGGTACGCTGAAGCTTTCTTT	CASSPTGGYAEAFF